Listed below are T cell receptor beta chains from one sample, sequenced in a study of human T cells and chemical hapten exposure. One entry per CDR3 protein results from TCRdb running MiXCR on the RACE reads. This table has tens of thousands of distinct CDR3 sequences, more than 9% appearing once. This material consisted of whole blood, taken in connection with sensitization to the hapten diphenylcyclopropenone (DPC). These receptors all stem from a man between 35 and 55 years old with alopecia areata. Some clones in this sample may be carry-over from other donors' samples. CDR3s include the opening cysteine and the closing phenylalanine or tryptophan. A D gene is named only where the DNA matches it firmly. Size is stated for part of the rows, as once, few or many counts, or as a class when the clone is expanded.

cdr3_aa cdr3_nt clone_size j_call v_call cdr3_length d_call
CASSLDGQGIGYTF TGTGCCAGCAGCTTAGATGGACAGGGGATCGGCTACACCTTC many TRBJ1-2 TRBV11-3 14 TRBD1
CASSLTGGKEKLFF TGTGCCAGCAGTCTCACAGGGGGCAAGGAAAAACTGTTTTTT - TRBJ1-4 TRBV2 14 TRBD1
CASSIEGQSYEQYF TGTGCCAGTAGTATTGAGGGACAGTCCTACGAGCAGTACTTC - TRBJ2-7 TRBV19 14 TRBD1
CSARGPERATDTQYF TGCAGTGCTAGAGGCCCCGAGCGGGCCACAGATACGCAGTATTTT many TRBJ2-3 TRBV20-1 15 -
CASSRSSTRLAGGIGELFF TGTGCCAGCAGTCGCTCCTCGACCCGACTAGCGGGAGGAATCGGGGAGCTGTTTTTT many TRBJ2-2 TRBV12-3/TRBV12-4 19 TRBD2
CASSFTGTSNEQFF TGTGCCAGCAGCTTTACCGGGACGAGCAATGAGCAGTTCTTC - TRBJ2-1 TRBV5-6 14 -
CASRPGLAGVETQYF TGTGCCAGCAGACCGGGACTAGCGGGAGTAGAGACCCAGTACTTC few TRBJ2-5 TRBV27 15 TRBD2
CASSESTGRETQYF TGTGCCAGCAGTGAGTCGACAGGGCGAGAGACCCAGTACTTC many TRBJ2-5 TRBV2 14 TRBD1
CASSFSPPGQGARNEQFF TGCGCCAGCAGCTTCTCTCCCCCGGGACAGGGGGCTCGAAATGAGCAGTTCTTC once TRBJ2-1 TRBV5-1 18 TRBD1
CASSPGTTLSTDTQYF TGTGCCAGCAGTCCTGGGACTACACTAAGCACAGATACGCAGTATTTT many TRBJ2-3 TRBV6-5 16 TRBD2
CATSSGTRDSSYNEQFF TGTGCCACCAGTTCCGGCACTCGAGACAGCTCCTACAATGAGCAGTTCTTC - TRBJ2-1 TRBV24-1 17 -
CASSQDASGGGEELFF TGCGCCAGCAGCCAAGATGCTTCCGGGGGAGGTGAGGAGCTGTTTTTT many TRBJ2-2 TRBV4-1 16 -
CASSFPAESYNYGYTF TGTGCCAGCAGCTTTCCGGCTGAAAGTTATAACTATGGCTACACCTTC - TRBJ1-2 TRBV7-9 16 -
CASSDPSTDTQYF TGTGCCAGCAGTGATCCTAGTACAGATACGCAGTATTTT many TRBJ2-3 TRBV2 13 -
CASSPTGNQPQHF TGTGCCAGCAGCCCAACGGGCAATCAGCCCCAGCATTTT few TRBJ1-5 TRBV7-2 13 -
CASSIDGYEQYF TGTGCCAGCAGTATTGACGGGTACGAGCAGTACTTC - TRBJ2-7 TRBV28 12 -
CASSWNSEAFF TGTGCCAGCAGCTGGAACAGTGAAGCTTTCTTT few TRBJ1-1 TRBV7-9 11 -
CASSLDVAGDYEQYF TGCGCCAGCAGCCTCGACGTAGCGGGGGACTACGAGCAGTACTTC many TRBJ2-7 TRBV4-3 15 TRBD2
CSARVKLAQRNNEQFF TGCAGTGCTAGAGTTAAACTAGCGCAAAGAAACAATGAGCAGTTCTTC many TRBJ2-1 TRBV20-1 16 TRBD2
CASSIGTGGYEQYF TGTGCCAGTAGTATTGGGACAGGGGGCTACGAGCAGTACTTC - TRBJ2-7 TRBV19 14 TRBD1
CASSSTGEKRVF TGTGCCAGCAGTTCCACCGGGGAGAAGAGGGTCTTT few TRBJ1-1 TRBV27 12 -
CASSLAPTLGLAAFSYEQYF TGTGCCAGCAGCTTAGCCCCGACCCTCGGGCTAGCGGCTTTCTCCTACGAGCAGTACTTC - TRBJ2-7 TRBV7-2 20 TRBD2
CASTYQTPASVRRIPHTNCIIQYF TGTGCCAGCACCTACCAAACCCCCGCTTCGGTCAGGAGAATCCCTCACACGAATTGTATCATTCAGTACTTC many TRBJ2-4 TRBV7-6 24 -
CASKNRGYYGYTF TGTGCCAGCAAAAACAGGGGGTACTATGGCTACACCTTC few TRBJ1-2 TRBV6-5 13 TRBD1
CASSYATHNEQFF TGTGCCAGCAGTTACGCGACTCACAATGAGCAGTTCTTC - TRBJ2-1 TRBV6-2/TRBV6-3 13 -
CASSLIAGGPHGEQYF TGTGCCAGCAGTTTAATAGCGGGTGGGCCCCATGGCGAGCAGTACTTC many TRBJ2-7 TRBV27 16 TRBD2
CASRAGGSYNEQFF TGTGCCAGCAGGGCAGGTGGCTCCTACAATGAGCAGTTCTTC - TRBJ2-1 TRBV2 14 -
CASSPRQTNSGNTIYF TGTGCCAGCAGCCCAAGACAGACCAACTCTGGAAACACCATATATTTT large TRBJ1-3 TRBV11-2 16 -
CASSFSGASYGYTF TGTGCCAGCAGCTTTTCGGGAGCCAGCTATGGCTACACCTTC many TRBJ1-2 TRBV7-9 14 -
CATSRAGDSQPQHF TGTGCCACCAGCAGGGCAGGGGATAGTCAGCCCCAGCATTTT many TRBJ1-5 TRBV15 14 -
CASSPTGRRTNEQFF TGTGCCAGCAGTCCTACAGGGAGAAGGACCAATGAGCAGTTCTTC many TRBJ2-1 TRBV7-9 15 -
CASSLGGTSYEQYF TGTGCCAGCAGCCTGGGGGGCACCTCCTACGAGCAGTACTTC - TRBJ2-7 TRBV7-6 14 -
CASSSRDRVLSLHF TGTGCCAGCAGCTCGCGGGACAGGGTCTTGTCCCTCCACTTT many TRBJ1-6 TRBV5-6 14 TRBD1
CASSYQGGADYNEQFF TGTGCCAGCAGCTACCAGGGGGGCGCCGACTACAATGAGCAGTTCTTC - TRBJ2-1 TRBV11-3 16 -
CSASRGGWTSREQFF TGCAGTGCTTCCCGGGGTGGGTGGACCAGCCGGGAGCAGTTCTTC few TRBJ2-1 TRBV20-1 15 -
CASSLEDRGLGYGYTF TGTGCCAGCAGCTTGGAGGACAGGGGATTGGGCTATGGCTACACCTTC - TRBJ1-2 TRBV5-5 16 TRBD1
CASSYLRTGGTEAFF TGTGCCAGCAGTTACCTCCGGACAGGGGGGACTGAAGCTTTCTTT few TRBJ1-1 TRBV6-2/TRBV6-3 15 TRBD1
CASSSRTANYNEQFF TGTGCCAGCAGCTCCCGGACGGCAAACTACAATGAGCAGTTCTTC - TRBJ2-1 TRBV7-8 15 -
CASSYVVGVGNNEQFF TGTGCCAGCAGTTACGTGGTGGGAGTAGGGAACAATGAGCAGTTCTTC few TRBJ2-1 TRBV6-2/TRBV6-3 16 -
CASSQGGDGREAFF TGCGCCAGCAGCCAAGGTGGGGACGGAAGAGAAGCTTTCTTT many TRBJ1-1 TRBV4-3 14 -
CAIQGEAYEQYF TGTGCCATCCAGGGGGAAGCCTACGAGCAGTACTTC many TRBJ2-7 TRBV2 12 TRBD1